Shown below are 19 T cell receptor beta chains from a single sample sequenced in a study of post-analysis software for immune sequencing data. Study outcomes and limitations: TRBV5-6, TRBV5-1 and TRBV20-1 were among several TRBV segments more frequent in patients than controls.

What these receptors recognize is not known. Presence of unique molecular identifiers characterized the TCR beta cDNA libraries. TCRdb re-called the PCR reads with MiXCR, one entry per CDR3 protein. The data contain roughly 870,000 distinct CDR3 sequences, approximately 53% of them seen just once; the ten biggest clones take up roughly 4.4%. Source material: blood. These receptors all stem from a girl aged 10-17 years with multiple sclerosis.

The chain joins TRBV5-7 to TRBJ2-4; D is ambiguous. TRBV5-7 carries the ORF label, with uncertain function. CDR3 length equals 15 residues. Deletions cut 0 bases from V and 0 bases from J, with 7 bases between. In DNA, the CDR3 is TGTGCCAGCAGCTTGGTCCACCTAGCCAAAAACATTCAGTACTTC. This sequence encodes CASSLVHLAKNIQYF.

The genes are TRBV7-8 and TRBJ2-5; D uncertain. Trimming left V 5 bases short and J 0 bases short, with 13 bases between. Germline V CDR1 and CDR2: SGHVS, FQNEAQ. The CDR3 runs to 15 residues. CDR3 loop: CASSSFQQNQETQYF. In DNA, the CDR3 is TGTGCCAGCAGCAGCTTCCAACAGAACCAAGAGACCCAGTACTTC.

The rearrangement uses TRBV20-1 and TRBJ2-4; 9 bases line up with TRBD2. From germline, CDR1 is DFQATT and CDR2 SNEGSKA (reference sequence). The CDR3 has 14 residues. J was trimmed by 8 bases and V by 4 bases; bases with no gene match: 9. In DNA, the CDR3 is TGCAGTGCTAACTTAGCGGGAGTACAGGACATTCAGTACTTC. This encodes CSANLAGVQDIQYF.

V is TRBV29-1 and J is TRBJ2-3; no clear D gene. The CDR3 contains 13 residues. V was shortened by 7 bases and J by 5 bases, with 16 bases between the two germline ends. CDR1 and CDR2 from the germline V gene are SQVTM and ANQGSEA. In DNA, the CDR3 is TGCAGCGCCTTCCCGGATTTAGAAGATACGCAGTATTTT. Protein: CSAFPDLEDTQYF.

This chain uses TRBV20-1 with TRBJ2-7; 13 nucleotides line up with TRBD2. The trim removed 4 bases at V and 2 bases at J, leaving 5 bases unmatched. CDR3 size: 15 residues. Germline values: CDR1 DFQATT, CDR2 SNEGSKA (reference sequence). The CDR3 coding sequence is TGCAGTGCTAAGAGCGGGACTAGCGGGACCTACGAGCAGTACTTC. This gives the protein CSAKSGTSGTYEQYF.

The chain links TRBV6-4 to TRBJ2-1; 15 bases are shared with TRBD2. This CDR3 has 15 amino acids. CDR1 and CDR2 from the germline V gene are MRHNA and SNTAGT. With V trimmed by 8 bases and J by 10 bases, 9 bases remained unmatched. For the CDR3, the DNA is TGTGCCAGCGCTGGACTAGCGGGGGGGCCGGGAGAGCAGTTCTTC. Amino acid sequence: CASAGLAGGPGEQFF.

CDR3 residues: CSARMGQGGRAAFF. The CDR3 bases are TGCAGTGCTAGGATGGGACAGGGGGGGAGGGCGGCTTTCTTT. The rearrangement links TRBV20-1 to TRBJ1-1, with 11 bases lining up with TRBD1. J gave up 11 bases and V 3 bases, and 11 bases lay outside the gene matches. Germline CDR1 is DFQATT and CDR2 is SNEGSKA (reference sequence). The CDR3 totals 14 residues.

The chain has TRBV20-1 and TRBJ1-5; D ambiguous. The CDR3 sequence is 16 residues long. Trimming removed 8 bases from V and 4 bases from J, with 24 bases in between. Germline-derived CDR1 and CDR2 are DFQATT and SNEGSKA (reference sequence). CDR3 coding DNA: TGCAGTCTTCGGGAGCCCCCGGGTGGAGGGAATCAGCCCCAGCATTTT. As protein: CSLREPPGGGNQPQHF.

The rearrangement links TRBV7-2 to TRBJ1-5; D is ambiguous. V was shortened by 0 bases and J by 0 bases, with 6 bases between the two germline ends. The CDR3 is 15 residues long. CDR1 and CDR2 from the germline V gene are SGHTA and FQGNSA. CDR3 protein: CASSLATVSNQPQHF. CDR3 coding DNA: TGTGCCAGCAGCTTAGCCACAGTTAGCAATCAGCCCCAGCATTTT.

The chain has TRBV29-1 and TRBJ1-2; D possibly corresponds to TRBD1 (6 bases). The CDR3 has 13 amino acids. Between the trimmed V and J ends, which lost 7 bases and 6 bases, there was a span of 18 bases. Per germline, CDR1 SQVTM and CDR2 ANQGSEA. In DNA, the CDR3 is TGCAGCGCGGGTCAACTACAGGGTCATGGCTACACCTTC. Translated: CSAGQLQGHGYTF.

The table lists this clonotype with many counts. At one of its ends the junction is not consistent with the germline gene, which may arise from a read error. This sequence joins TRBV25-1 and TRBJ2-7; TRBD2 matches 15 bases. The CDR3 is made up of 18 amino acids. Germline CDR1 MGHDK, CDR2 SYGVNS. This chain's CDR3 is CASSSLGLAGGQTYELYF. In DNA, the CDR3 is TGTGCCAGCAGTTCCCTGGGACTAGCGGGAGGCCAAACCTACGAGCTGTACTTC.

The V gene is TRBV29-1, the J gene TRBJ2-1; D uncertain. CDR1 and CDR2 from the germline V gene are SQVTM and ANQGSEA. The V gene lost 7 bases and the J gene lost 9 bases, with 16 bases spanning the gap. The CDR3 contains 12 residues. Here the CDR3 DNA reads TGCAGCGGAGGACGGCTGAACACTGAGCAGTTCTTC. Protein: CSGGRLNTEQFF.

This clonotype was seen only once. The chain couples TRBV20-1 to TRBJ2-5; 8 bases match TRBD2. The CDR3 is 16 amino acids. The V segment lost 4 bases and the J segment 5 bases; nucleotides outside the gene matches: 15. The germline CDR1 and CDR2 sequences are DFQATT and SNEGSKA (reference sequence). DNA of the CDR3: TGCAGTGCTAAGGAGCTAGGCAGCGGGAGTCGGGAGACCCAGTACTTC. Translated, it gives CSAKELGSGSRETQYF.

The genes are TRBV6-1 and TRBJ2-7; TRBD2 aligns across 10 bases. The tail of the sequence fits TRBJ2-5 better, so the J call may be wrong. The germline V gene has CDR1 MNHNS and CDR2 SASEGT. CDR3 size: 16 residues. DNA for the CDR3: TGTGCCAGCAGTAACATCCCTAGCGGGAGTAGGGAGACCCAGTACTTC. As protein: CASSNIPSGSRETQYF.

This clonotype occurred a few times. The V call is TRBV11-2, the J call TRBJ2-5; TRBD2 might be the D (5 bases). Germline V gene data show CDR1 as SGHAT and CDR2 as FQNNGV. Between the trimmed V and J ends, which lost 6 bases and 3 bases, there was a span of 11 bases. The CDR3 runs to 13 residues. The CDR3: CASSVGLKETQYF. As DNA, the CDR3 is TGTGCCAGCAGTGTAGGACTGAAAGAGACCCAGTACTTC.

The DNA of the CDR3 is TGCGCCAGCAGCTTGGCCCCGGGACAGAGAAACATAGCCAAAAACATTCAGTACTTC. This codes for CASSLAPGQRNIAKNIQYF. The chain has TRBV5-1 and TRBJ2-4; TRBD1 matches 7 bases. The germline gives CDR1 SGHRS, CDR2 YFSETQ. The CDR3 contains 19 residues. J gave up 0 bases and V 0 bases, and 12 bases lay outside the gene matches.

This clonotype appeared a few times. The chain carries TRBV29-1 and TRBJ2-3, with a tentative D call TRBD1 (5 bases). V was trimmed by 8 bases and J by 2 bases, leaving 20 bases between them. Germline V lookup: CDR1 SQVTM, CDR2 ANQGSEA. This CDR3 is 15 amino acids long. CDR3 amino acids: CSLPLGLSVTDTQYF. The CDR3 DNA follows: TGCAGCCTCCCCCTGGGGCTTTCAGTCACAGATACGCAGTATTTT.

The chain couples TRBV7-9 to TRBJ1-2; 7 bases are a match to TRBD1. This CDR3 region has 17 residues. Germline V gene lookup returns CDR1 SEHNR and CDR2 FQNEAQ (reference sequence). Trimming removed 2 bases from V and 3 bases from J; junction bases left unmatched: 12. DNA for the CDR3: TGTGCCAGCAGCTTAATAAAAGGGGGCAGAGGCGACTATGGCTACACCTTC. Encoded protein: CASSLIKGGRGDYGYTF.

This sequence joins TRBV29-1 and TRBJ2-1; 10 bases are shared with TRBD2. The V gene's germline CDR1 is SQVTM and CDR2 ANQGSEA. The CDR3 length is 15 residues. The V segment lost 1 base and the J segment 6 bases; nucleotides outside the gene matches: 6. The CDR3 loop is CSVEAGLAILNEQFF. The CDR3 DNA follows: TGCAGCGTTGAAGCGGGACTAGCGATACTCAATGAGCAGTTCTTC.